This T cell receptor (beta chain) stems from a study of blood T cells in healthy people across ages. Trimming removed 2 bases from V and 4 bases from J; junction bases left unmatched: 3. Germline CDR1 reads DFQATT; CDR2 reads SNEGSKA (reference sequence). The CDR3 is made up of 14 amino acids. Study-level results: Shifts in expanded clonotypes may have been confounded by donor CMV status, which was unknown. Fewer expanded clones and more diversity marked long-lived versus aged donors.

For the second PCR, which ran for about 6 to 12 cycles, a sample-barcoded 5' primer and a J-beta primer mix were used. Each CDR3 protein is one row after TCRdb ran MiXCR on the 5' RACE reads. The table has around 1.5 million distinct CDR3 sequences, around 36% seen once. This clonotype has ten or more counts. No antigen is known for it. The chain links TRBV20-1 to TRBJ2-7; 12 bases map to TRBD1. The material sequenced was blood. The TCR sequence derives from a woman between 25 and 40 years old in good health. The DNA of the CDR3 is TGCAGTGCTAGAACGGGACAGGGGGCGTACGAGCAGTACTTC. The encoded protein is CSARTGQGAYEQYF.